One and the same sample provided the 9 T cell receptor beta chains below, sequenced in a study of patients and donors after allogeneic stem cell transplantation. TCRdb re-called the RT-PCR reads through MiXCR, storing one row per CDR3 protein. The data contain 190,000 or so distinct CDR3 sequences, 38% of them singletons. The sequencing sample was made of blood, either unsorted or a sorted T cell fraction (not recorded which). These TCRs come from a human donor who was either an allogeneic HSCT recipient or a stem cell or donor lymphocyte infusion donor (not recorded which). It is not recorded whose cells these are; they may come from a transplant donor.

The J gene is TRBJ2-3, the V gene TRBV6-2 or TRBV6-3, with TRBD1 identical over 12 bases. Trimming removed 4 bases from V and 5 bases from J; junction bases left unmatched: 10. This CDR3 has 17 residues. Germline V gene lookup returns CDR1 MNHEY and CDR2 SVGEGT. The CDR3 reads CASSLRRGQGAGDTQYF. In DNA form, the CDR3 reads TGTGCCAGCAGTTTAAGGAGGGGACAGGGGGCAGGAGATACGCAGTATTTT.

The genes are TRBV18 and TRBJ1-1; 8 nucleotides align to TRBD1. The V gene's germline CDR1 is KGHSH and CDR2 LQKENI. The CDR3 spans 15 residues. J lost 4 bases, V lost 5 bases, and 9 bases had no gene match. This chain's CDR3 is CASSIRQGFPTEAFF. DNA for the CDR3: TGTGCCAGCTCAATCCGACAGGGGTTCCCCACTGAAGCTTTCTTT. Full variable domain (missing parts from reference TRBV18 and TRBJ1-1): NAGVMQNPRHLVRRRGQEARLRCSPMKGHSHVYWYRQLPEEGLKFMVYLQKENIIDESGMPKERFSAEFPKEGPSILRIQQVVRGDSAAYFCASSIRQGFPTEAFFGQGTRLTVV.

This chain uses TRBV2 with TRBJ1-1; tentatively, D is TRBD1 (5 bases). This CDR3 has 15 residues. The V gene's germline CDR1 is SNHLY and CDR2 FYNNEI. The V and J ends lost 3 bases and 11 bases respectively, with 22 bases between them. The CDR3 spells CASSDQGRNTGGAFF. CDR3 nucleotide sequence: TGTGCCAGCAGTGACCAGGGCAGGAACACGGGTGGGGCTTTCTTT.

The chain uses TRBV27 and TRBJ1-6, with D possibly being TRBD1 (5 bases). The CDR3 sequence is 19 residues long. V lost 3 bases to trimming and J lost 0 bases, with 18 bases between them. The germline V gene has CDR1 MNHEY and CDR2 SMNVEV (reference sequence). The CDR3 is CASSFRDGSWSSYNSPLHF. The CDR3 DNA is TGTGCCAGCAGTTTCCGGGACGGTTCATGGAGCTCCTATAATTCACCCCTCCACTTT.

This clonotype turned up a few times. CDR3 amino acids: CASSLDALTEAFF. Written as DNA, the CDR3 is TGTGCCAGCAGTTTAGATGCTCTCACTGAAGCTTTCTTT. V usage is TRBV12-3 or TRBV12-4 and J usage is TRBJ1-1; D call uncertain. Trimming took off 1 base at V and 4 bases at J, with 7 bases between the two ends. The CDR3 spans 13 residues.

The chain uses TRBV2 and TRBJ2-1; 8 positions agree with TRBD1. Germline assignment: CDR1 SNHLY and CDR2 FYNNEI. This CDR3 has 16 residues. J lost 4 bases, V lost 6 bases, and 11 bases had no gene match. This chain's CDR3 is CASSDRQGTFYNEQFF. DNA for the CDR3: TGTGCCAGCAGCGACCGACAGGGGACCTTTTACAATGAGCAGTTCTTC.

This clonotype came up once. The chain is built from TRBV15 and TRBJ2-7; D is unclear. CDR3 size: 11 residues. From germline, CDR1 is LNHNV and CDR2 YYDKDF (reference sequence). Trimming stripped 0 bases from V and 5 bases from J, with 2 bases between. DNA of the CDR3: TGTGCCACCAGCAGAGATGACGAGCAGTACTTC. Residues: CATSRDDEQYF.

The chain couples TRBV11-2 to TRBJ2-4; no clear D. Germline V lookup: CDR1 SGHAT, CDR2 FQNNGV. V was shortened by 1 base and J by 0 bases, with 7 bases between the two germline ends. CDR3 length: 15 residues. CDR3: CASSLGALAKNIQYF. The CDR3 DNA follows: TGTGCCAGCAGCTTAGGAGCTCTAGCCAAAAACATTCAGTACTTC.

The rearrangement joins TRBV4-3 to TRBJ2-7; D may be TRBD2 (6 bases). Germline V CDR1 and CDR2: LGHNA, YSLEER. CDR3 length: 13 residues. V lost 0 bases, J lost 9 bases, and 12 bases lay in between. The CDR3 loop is CASSQDFFGGQYF. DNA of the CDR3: TGCGCCAGCAGCCAAGATTTTTTCGGGGGGCAGTACTTC.